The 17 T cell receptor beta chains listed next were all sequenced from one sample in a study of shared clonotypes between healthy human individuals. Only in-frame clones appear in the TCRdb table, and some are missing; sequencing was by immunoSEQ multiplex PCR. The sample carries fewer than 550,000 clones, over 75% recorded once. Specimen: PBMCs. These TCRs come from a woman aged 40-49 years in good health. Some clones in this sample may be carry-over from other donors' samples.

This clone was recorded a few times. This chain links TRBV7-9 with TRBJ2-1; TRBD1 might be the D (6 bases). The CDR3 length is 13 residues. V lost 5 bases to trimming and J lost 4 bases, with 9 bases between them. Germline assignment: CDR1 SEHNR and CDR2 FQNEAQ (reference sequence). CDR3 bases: TGTGCCAGCAGCCACAGGGATTACAATGAGCAGTTCTTC. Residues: CASSHRDYNEQFF.

CDR3 nucleotide sequence: TGCGCCAGCCGACTAGCGGAGAGCACAGATACGCAGTATTTT. Amino acids: CASRLAESTDTQYF. The J gene is TRBJ2-3, the V gene TRBV5-1, with 9 bases matching TRBD2. The length of the CDR3 is 14 residues. Germline CDR1 is SGHRS and CDR2 is YFSETQ. Trimming at V came to 7 bases and at J to 0 bases, leaving 3 bases not matched to a gene.

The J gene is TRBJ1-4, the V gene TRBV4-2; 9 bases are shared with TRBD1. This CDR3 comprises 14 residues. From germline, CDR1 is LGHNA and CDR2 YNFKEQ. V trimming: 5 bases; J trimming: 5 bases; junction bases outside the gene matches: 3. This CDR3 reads CASSMTGGNEKLFF. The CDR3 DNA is TGTGCCAGCAGCATGACAGGGGGGAATGAAAAACTGTTTTTT.

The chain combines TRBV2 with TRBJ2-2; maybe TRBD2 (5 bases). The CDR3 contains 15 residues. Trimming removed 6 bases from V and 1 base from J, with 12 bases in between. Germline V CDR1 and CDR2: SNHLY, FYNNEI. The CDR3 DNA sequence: TGTGCCAGCAGAAGCCCTAGCCGGAACACCGGGGAGCTGTTTTTT. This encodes CASRSPSRNTGELFF.

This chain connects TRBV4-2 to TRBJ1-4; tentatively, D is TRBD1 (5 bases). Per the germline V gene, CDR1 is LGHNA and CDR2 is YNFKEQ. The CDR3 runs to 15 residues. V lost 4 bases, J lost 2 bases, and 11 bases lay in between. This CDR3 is CASSPEGATNEKLFF. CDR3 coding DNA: TGTGCCAGCAGCCCTGAAGGGGCCACTAATGAAAAACTGTTTTTT.

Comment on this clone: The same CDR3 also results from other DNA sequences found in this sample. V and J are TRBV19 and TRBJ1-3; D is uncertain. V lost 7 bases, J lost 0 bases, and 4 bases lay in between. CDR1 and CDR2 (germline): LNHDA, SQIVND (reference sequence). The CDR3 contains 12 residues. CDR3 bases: TGTGCCAGTACCTCCTCTGGAAACACCATATATTTT. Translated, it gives CASTSSGNTIYF. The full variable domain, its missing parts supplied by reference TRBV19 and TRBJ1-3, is DGGITQSPKYLFRKEGQNVTLSCEQNLNHDAMYWYRQDPGQGLRLIYYSQIVNDFQKGDIAEGYSVSREKKESFPLTVTSAQKNPTAFYLCASTSSGNTIYFGEGSWLTVV.

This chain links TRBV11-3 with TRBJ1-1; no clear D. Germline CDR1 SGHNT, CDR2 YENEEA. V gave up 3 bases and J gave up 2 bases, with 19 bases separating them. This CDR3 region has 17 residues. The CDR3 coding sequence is TGTGCCAGCAGCTTCTCGCGGCGAGGACGTAGAAACACTGAAGCTTTCTTT. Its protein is CASSFSRRGRRNTEAFF.

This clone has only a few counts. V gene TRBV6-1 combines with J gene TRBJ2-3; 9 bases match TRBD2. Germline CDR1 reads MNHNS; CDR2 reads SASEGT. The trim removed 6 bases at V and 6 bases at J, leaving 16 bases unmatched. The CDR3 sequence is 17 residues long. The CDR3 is CASSELAGSGGTDTQYF. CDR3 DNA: TGTGCCAGCAGCGAATTGGCTGGGAGCGGGGGGACGGATACGCAGTATTTT.

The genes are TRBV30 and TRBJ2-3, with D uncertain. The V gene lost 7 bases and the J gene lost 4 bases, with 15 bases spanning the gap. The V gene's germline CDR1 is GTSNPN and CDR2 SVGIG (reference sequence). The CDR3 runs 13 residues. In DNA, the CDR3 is TGTGCCTCCACGGATAGGTCAGCAGATACGCAGTATTTT. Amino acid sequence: CASTDRSADTQYF.

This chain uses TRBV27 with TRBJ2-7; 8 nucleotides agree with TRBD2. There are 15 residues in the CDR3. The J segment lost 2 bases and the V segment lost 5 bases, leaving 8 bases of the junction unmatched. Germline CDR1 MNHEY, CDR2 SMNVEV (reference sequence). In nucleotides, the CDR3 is TGTGCCAGCAGTGCGGGACTAGGTACAACCTACGAGCAGTACTTC. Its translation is CASSAGLGTTYEQYF.

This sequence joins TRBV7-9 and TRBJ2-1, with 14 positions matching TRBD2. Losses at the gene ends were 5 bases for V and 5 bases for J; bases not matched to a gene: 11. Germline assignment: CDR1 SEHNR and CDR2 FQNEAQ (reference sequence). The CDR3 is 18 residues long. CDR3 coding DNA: TGTGCCAGCAGCATCCTTAGAGGGACTAGCGGGAGTCACAATGAGCAGTTCTTC. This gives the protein CASSILRGTSGSHNEQFF.

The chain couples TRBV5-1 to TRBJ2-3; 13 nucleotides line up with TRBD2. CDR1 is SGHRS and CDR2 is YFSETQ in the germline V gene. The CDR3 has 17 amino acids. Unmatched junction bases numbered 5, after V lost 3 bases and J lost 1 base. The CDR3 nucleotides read TGCGCCAGCAGCTCGAGGACTAGCGGGAGCGGCACAGATACGCAGTATTTT. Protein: CASSSRTSGSGTDTQYF.

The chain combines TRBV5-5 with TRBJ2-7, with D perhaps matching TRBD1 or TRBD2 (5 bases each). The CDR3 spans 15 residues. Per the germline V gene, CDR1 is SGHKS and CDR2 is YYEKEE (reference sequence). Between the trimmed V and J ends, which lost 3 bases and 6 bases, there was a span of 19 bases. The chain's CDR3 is CASSSAGTPPREQYF. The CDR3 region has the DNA TGTGCCAGCAGCTCAGCCGGGACGCCACCACGCGAGCAGTACTTC.

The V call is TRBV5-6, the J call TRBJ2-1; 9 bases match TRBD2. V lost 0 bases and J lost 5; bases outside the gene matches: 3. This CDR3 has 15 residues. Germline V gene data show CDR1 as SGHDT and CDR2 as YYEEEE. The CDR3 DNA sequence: TGTGCCAGCAGCTTGGGCGGGACTAGCAACAATGAGCAGTTCTTC. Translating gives CASSLGGTSNNEQFF.

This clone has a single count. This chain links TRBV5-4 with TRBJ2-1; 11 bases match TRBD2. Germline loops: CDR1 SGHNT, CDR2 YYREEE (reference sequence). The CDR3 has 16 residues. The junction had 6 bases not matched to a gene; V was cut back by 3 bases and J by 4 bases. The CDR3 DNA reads TGTGCCAGCAGCTGGGGGCTAGCGGGAGGATACAATGAGCAGTTCTTC. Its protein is CASSWGLAGGYNEQFF. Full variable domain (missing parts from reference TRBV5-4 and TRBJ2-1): ETGVTQSPTHLIKTRGQQVTLRCSSQSGHNTVSWYQQALGQGPQFIFQYYREEENGRGNFPPRFSGLQFPNYSSELNVNALELDDSALYLCASSWGLAGGYNEQFFGPGTRLTVL.

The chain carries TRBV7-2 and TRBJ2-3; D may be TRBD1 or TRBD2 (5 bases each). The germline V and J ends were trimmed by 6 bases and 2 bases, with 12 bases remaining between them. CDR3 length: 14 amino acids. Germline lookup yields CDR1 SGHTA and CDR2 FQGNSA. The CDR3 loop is CASSRDRHTDTQYF. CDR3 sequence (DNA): TGTGCCAGCAGTAGGGACCGACACACAGATACGCAGTATTTT.

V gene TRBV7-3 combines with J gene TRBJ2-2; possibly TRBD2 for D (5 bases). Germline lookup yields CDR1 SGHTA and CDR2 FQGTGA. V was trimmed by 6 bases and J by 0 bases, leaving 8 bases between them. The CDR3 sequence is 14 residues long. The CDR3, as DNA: TGTGCCAGCAGACCCGGGGCGAACACCGGGGAGCTGTTTTTT. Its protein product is CASRPGANTGELFF.